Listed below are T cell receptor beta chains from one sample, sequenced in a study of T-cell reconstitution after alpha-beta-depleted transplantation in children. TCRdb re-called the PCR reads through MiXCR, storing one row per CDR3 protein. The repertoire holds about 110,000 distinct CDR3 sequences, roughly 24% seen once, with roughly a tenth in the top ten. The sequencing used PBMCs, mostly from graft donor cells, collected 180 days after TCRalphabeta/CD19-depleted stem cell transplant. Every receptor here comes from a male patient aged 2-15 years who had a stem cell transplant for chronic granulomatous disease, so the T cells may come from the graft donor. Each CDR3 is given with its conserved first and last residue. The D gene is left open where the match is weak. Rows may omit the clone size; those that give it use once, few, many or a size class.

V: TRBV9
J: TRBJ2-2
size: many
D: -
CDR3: CASRPGGAGELFF
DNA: TGTGCCAGTAGGCCCGGAGGTGCCGGGGAGCTGTTTTTT

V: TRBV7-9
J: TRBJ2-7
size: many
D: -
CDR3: CASRTDSIEQYF
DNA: TGTGCCAGCAGAACCGACAGTATCGAGCAGTACTTC

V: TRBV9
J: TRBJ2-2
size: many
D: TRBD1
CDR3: CASSGDRTNTGELFF
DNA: TGTGCCAGCAGCGGGGACAGGACGAACACCGGGGAGCTGTTTTTT

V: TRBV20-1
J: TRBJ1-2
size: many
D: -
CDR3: CSARRGDGYTF
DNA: TGCAGTGCCCGGCGCGGAGATGGCTACACCTTC

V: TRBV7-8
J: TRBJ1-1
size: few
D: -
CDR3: CASSLAAGPNTEAFF
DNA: TGTGCCAGCAGCTTAGCGGCAGGGCCGAACACTGAAGCTTTCTTT

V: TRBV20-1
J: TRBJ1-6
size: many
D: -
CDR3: CSARRDVDSPLHF
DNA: TGCAGTGCTAGGCGGGACGTTGATTCACCCCTCCACTTT

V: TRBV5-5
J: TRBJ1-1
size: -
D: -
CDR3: CASSFTIVRNTEAFF
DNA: TGTGCCAGCAGCTTTACGATAGTTCGAAACACTGAAGCTTTCTTT

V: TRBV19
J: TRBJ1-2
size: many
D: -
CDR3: CASRNPGREIYGYTF
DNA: TGTGCCAGTAGGAATCCCGGGAGAGAGATCTATGGCTACACCTTC

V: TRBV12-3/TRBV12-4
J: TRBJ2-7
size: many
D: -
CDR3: CASQSEGGYEQYF
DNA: TGTGCCAGCCAATCTGAGGGGGGCTACGAGCAGTACTTC

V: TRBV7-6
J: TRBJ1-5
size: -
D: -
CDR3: CASSASRGGQPQHF
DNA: TGTGCCAGCAGCGCCTCACGGGGGGGTCAGCCCCAGCATTTT

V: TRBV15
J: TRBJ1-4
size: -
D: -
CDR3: CATRAPWTTEKLFF
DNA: TGTGCCACCAGAGCACCATGGACGACGGAAAAACTGTTTTTT

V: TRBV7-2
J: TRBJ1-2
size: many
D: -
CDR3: CASSPGRFNYGYTF
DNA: TGTGCCAGCAGCCCCGGACGGTTTAACTATGGCTACACCTTC

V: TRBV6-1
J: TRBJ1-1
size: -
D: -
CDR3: CASIDEGGTEAFF
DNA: TGTGCCAGCATCGACGAGGGCGGCACTGAAGCTTTCTTT

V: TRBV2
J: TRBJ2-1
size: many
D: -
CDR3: CASREQGIGHNEQFF
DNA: TGTGCCAGCAGAGAACAGGGAATTGGCCACAATGAGCAGTTCTTC

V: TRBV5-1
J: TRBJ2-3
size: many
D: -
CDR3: CASSLAVRSDTQYF
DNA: TGCGCCAGCAGCTTGGCCGTACGGTCGGATACGCAGTATTTT

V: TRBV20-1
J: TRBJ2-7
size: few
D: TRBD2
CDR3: CSAPRRGRFNEQYF
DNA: TGCAGTGCTCCCAGGCGCGGGAGATTCAACGAGCAGTACTTC

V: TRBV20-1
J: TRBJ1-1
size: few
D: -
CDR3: CSATNYRDKNEAFF
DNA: TGCAGTGCCACAAATTACCGGGACAAGAACGAAGCTTTCTTT

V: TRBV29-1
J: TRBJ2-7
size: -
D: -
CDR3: CSARGQGYEQYF
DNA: TGCAGCGCCCGGGGCCAGGGCTACGAGCAGTACTTC

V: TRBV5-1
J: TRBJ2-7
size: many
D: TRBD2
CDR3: CASSLELAGPYEQYF
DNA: TGCGCCAGCAGCTTGGAACTAGCGGGACCCTACGAGCAGTACTTC

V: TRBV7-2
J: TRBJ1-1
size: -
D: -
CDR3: CASRTLASVFF
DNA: TGTGCCAGCAGGACCCTGGCCTCTGTTTTCTTT

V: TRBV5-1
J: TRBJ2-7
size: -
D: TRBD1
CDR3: CASSPGDRAFYEQYF
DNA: TGCGCCAGCAGCCCGGGGGACAGGGCCTTCTACGAGCAGTACTTC

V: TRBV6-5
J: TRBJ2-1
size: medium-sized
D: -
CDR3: CASSYVGGEQFF
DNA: TGTGCCAGCAGTTACGTCGGCGGGGAGCAGTTCTTC

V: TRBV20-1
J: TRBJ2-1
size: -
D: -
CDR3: CSARRDGSYNEQFF
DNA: TGCAGTGCTAGACGGGACGGCTCCTACAATGAGCAGTTCTTC

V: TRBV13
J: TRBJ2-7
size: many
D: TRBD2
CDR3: CASSSRTSGRPYEQYF
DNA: TGTGCCAGCAGCTCCAGGACTAGCGGGAGGCCTTACGAGCAGTACTTC

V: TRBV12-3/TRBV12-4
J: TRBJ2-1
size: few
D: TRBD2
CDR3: CASSKTSGGSYNEQFF
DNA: TGTGCCAGCAGCAAGACTAGCGGAGGCTCCTACAATGAGCAGTTCTTC

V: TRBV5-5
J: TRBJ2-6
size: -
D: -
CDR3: CASSLVTSAGANVLTF
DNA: TGTGCCAGCAGCTTGGTGACCTCGGCAGGGGCCAACGTCCTGACTTTC

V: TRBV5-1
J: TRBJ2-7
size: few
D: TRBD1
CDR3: CASSLGTGDSYEQYF
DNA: TGCGCCAGCAGCTTGGGGACAGGGGACTCCTACGAGCAGTACTTC

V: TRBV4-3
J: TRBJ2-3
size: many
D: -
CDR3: CASSQEDLDTDTQYF
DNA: TGCGCCAGCAGCCAAGAAGACCTGGACACAGATACGCAGTATTTT

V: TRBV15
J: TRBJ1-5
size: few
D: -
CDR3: CATGDKGNQPQHF
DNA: TGTGCCACCGGGGACAAGGGAAATCAGCCCCAGCATTTT

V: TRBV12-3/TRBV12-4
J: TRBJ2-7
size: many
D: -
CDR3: CASSLVGGYEQYF
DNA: TGCGCCAGCAGCTTGGTCGGAGGCTACGAGCAGTACTTC

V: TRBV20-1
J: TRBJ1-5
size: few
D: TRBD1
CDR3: CSAIRGSQPQHF
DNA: TGCAGTGCTATCAGGGGGAGTCAGCCCCAGCATTTT

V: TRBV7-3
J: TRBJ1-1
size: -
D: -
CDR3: CASSLTRLQGTEAFF
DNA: TGTGCCAGCAGCTTGACCAGACTACAGGGCACTGAAGCTTTCTTT

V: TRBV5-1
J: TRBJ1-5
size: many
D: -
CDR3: CASSITDGGPQHF
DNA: TGCGCCAGCAGCATTACGGACGGTGGGCCCCAGCATTTT

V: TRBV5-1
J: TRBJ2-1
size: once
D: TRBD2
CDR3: CASSSHPPSGRLNEQFF
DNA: TGCGCCAGCAGCTCCCACCCACCTAGCGGGAGGCTCAATGAGCAGTTCTTC

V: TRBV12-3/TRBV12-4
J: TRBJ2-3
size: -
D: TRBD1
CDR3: CASSRDRGYTDTQYF
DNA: TGTGCCAGCAGTCGGGACAGGGGATACACAGATACGCAGTATTTT

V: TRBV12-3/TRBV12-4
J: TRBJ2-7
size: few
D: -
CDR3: CASTIALSPTYEQYF
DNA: TGTGCCAGCACCATAGCACTCAGTCCAACCTACGAGCAGTACTTC

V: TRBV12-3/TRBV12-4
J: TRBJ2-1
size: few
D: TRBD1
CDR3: CASTLTGVSNEQFF
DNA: TGTGCCAGCACCCTGACAGGGGTCAGCAATGAGCAGTTCTTC

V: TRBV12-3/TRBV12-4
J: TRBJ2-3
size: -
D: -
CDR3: CASSTSPSTDTQYF
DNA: TGTGCCAGCAGTACCAGCCCCAGCACAGATACGCAGTATTTT

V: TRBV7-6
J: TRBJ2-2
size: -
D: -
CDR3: CASSLQRPGDGELFF
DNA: TGTGCCAGCAGCTTACAACGGCCGGGGGACGGGGAGCTGTTTTTT

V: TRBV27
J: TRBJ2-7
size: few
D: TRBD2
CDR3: CASKGLASYEQYF
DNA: TGTGCCAGCAAGGGACTAGCTAGCTACGAGCAGTACTTC

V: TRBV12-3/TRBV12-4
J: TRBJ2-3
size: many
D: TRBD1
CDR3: CASSSRTGFDTQYF
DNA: TGTGCCAGCAGTTCCCGGACAGGGTTCGATACGCAGTATTTT

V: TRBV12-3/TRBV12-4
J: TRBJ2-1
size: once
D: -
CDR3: CAFRGRSGILGYEYNEQFF
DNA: TGTGCCTTCAGGGGTCGGAGCGGGATTTTAGGGTACGAATACAATGAGCAGTTCTTC

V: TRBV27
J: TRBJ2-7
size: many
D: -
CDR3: CASRSPYEQYF
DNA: TGTGCCAGCAGGTCCCCCTACGAGCAGTACTTC

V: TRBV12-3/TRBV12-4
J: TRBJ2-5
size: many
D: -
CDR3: CASSYTVKETQYF
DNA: TGTGCCAGCAGCTACACAGTAAAAGAGACCCAGTACTTC

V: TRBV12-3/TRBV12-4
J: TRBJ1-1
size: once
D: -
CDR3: CASRFSGTEGVFF
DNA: TGTGCCAGCAGATTCTCCGGGACTGAGGGGGTTTTCTTT

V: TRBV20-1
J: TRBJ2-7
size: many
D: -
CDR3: CSASAFGHYEQYF
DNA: TGCAGTGCTAGCGCCTTCGGGCACTACGAGCAGTACTTC

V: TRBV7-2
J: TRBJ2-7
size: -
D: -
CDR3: CASSLDIFEQYF
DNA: TGTGCCAGCAGCTTAGACATTTTCGAGCAGTACTTC

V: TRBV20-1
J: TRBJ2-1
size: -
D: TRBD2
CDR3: CSAISGSSYNEQFF
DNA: TGCAGTGCGATTAGCGGGAGCTCCTACAATGAGCAGTTCTTC